The present entry profiles one T cell receptor beta chain with its context. What it recognizes is unknown. Sample-barcoded 5' priming and a J-beta primer mix drove a second PCR of about 6 to 11 cycles. TCRdb used MiXCR to reprocess the 5' RACE reads, holding one entry per CDR3 protein. The sample lists roughly 800,000 distinct CDR3 sequences, 58% occurring once. These data belong to a study of blood T cells in healthy people across ages. Trimming stripped 2 bases from V and 4 bases from J, with 12 bases between. The CDR3 runs to 14 residues. Germline CDR1 and CDR2: KGHSH and LQKENI. Regarding the study as a whole: Researchers judged that diversity estimates from one million T cells fell short of true values.

Source material: blood. This clonotype was obtained from a man in his thirties or forties in good health. The V call is TRBV18, the J call TRBJ2-7; no firm D call. The DNA of the CDR3 is TGTGCCAGCTCACCAAGCGAAAGTCGGTACGAGCAGTACTTC. As protein: CASSPSESRYEQYF.